This entry lists 20 T cell receptor beta chains sequenced from one sample in a study of vaccination and CD4 T cells after COVID-19. For these receptors, no antigen is known. Scientists ran DNA taken from cultured CD4+ T cells through the Oncomine TCR Beta short-read assay for sequencing. TCRdb recomputed calls from the PCR reads with MiXCR, one row per CDR3 protein. This table has 17,000 or so distinct CDR3 sequences, around a third appearing once. The treatment denotes: roughly ten-day PBMC culture with coronavirus spike peptide pools or control peptides (ViraFEST assay). The sample consisted of cultured CD4+ T cells from blood. The receptors were gathered from a human donor with COVID-19.

V is TRBV7-2 and J is TRBJ1-2; D is undetermined. The CDR3 runs to 13 residues. The germline V gene encodes CDR1 SGHTA and CDR2 FQGNSA. The ends were cut back, 5 bases at V and 8 bases at J, with 15 bases in the middle. CDR3 nucleotides: TGTGCCAGCAGCCCTGCGGGTTCGGGCGGCTACACCTTC. Translated: CASSPAGSGGYTF.

V is TRBV11-2 and J is TRBJ1-1, with D unresolved. The CDR3 sequence is 13 residues long. Germline V gene data show CDR1 as SGHAT and CDR2 as FQNNGV. V lost 2 bases and J 3 bases, leaving 7 bases between the germline ends. The CDR3 DNA is TGTGCCAGCAGCTTACTCCGGGACACTGAAGCTTTCTTT. Its protein product is CASSLLRDTEAFF.

This clonotype was observed a few times. This chain links TRBV6-5 with TRBJ1-2, with a tentative D call TRBD1 (5 bases). The CDR3 runs 16 residues. Looked up from germline, CDR1 is MNHEY and CDR2 is SVGAGI. V lost 0 bases, J lost 4 bases, and 15 bases lay in between. The CDR3 region is CASSYSSVGVSYGYTF. The DNA of the CDR3 is TGTGCCAGCAGTTACTCTTCTGTAGGGGTTAGCTATGGCTACACCTTC.

A single count supports this clonotype. The gene calls are TRBV12-3 or TRBV12-4 and TRBJ1-3; 7 bases agree with TRBD1. This CDR3 region has 16 residues. Trimming took 6 bases from V and 3 from J; bases not matched to a gene: 11. The CDR3 loop reads CASRGKQGLFGNTIYF. The CDR3 coding sequence is TGTGCCAGCAGGGGAAAACAGGGGTTATTTGGAAACACCATATATTTT.

The CDR3 protein is CASSPDRAETQYF. Written as DNA, the CDR3 is TGTGCCAGCAGCCCGGACAGGGCGGAGACCCAGTACTTC. The V call is TRBV5-4, the J call TRBJ2-5; 8 bases align to TRBD1. From germline, CDR1 is SGHNT and CDR2 YYREEE (reference sequence). Trimming took 4 bases from V and 5 from J; bases not matched to a gene: 4. The CDR3 extends over 13 amino acids.

This clonotype has just a few counts. The chain uses TRBV20-1 and TRBJ1-1, with a tentative D call TRBD1 (6 bases). The CDR3 has 15 amino acids. V shed 5 bases and J shed 1 base, with 17 bases lying between them. Germline V gene lookup returns CDR1 DFQATT and CDR2 SNEGSKA (reference sequence). The CDR3 DNA follows: TGCAGTGCTTTCCGGTCCGGGACAAAGAACACTGAAGCTTTCTTT. Encoded protein: CSAFRSGTKNTEAFF.

V is TRBV7-6 and J is TRBJ2-1; D tentatively fits TRBD1 or TRBD2 (6 bases each). V lost 2 bases and J 10 bases, leaving 18 bases between the germline ends. CDR3 length: 15 amino acids. Germline lookup yields CDR1 SGHVS and CDR2 FNYEAQ. The CDR3 reads CASSLLDWGAREQFF. The CDR3, as DNA: TGTGCCAGCAGCTTATTGGATTGGGGGGCCCGGGAGCAGTTCTTC.

As to this clonotype: Lacking the conserved final phenylalanine or tryptophan, this CDR3 likely reflects a read error. This chain links TRBV7-8 with TRBJ1-1; unclear D gene. This CDR3 is 12 amino acids long. Germline assignment: CDR1 SGHVS and CDR2 FQNEAQ. The ends were cut back, 1 base at V and 8 bases at J, with 8 bases in the middle. The DNA for the CDR3 is TGTGCCAGCAGCTTAGAGGGCGGGGAAGCTTTCTCT. It codes for CASSLEGGEAFS.

The chain carries TRBV4-3 and TRBJ2-3; 9 bases are a match to TRBD2. The V gene's germline CDR1 is LGHNA and CDR2 YSLEER. After removal of 8 bases from V and 7 bases from J, the junction contained 7 bases not matched to a gene. The CDR3 contains 13 residues. CDR3 DNA: TGCGCCAGCGGAGAGCGGGGGGCGAATACGCAGTATTTT. This sequence encodes CASGERGANTQYF.

This clonotype has just a few counts. The chain uses TRBV20-1 and TRBJ2-7; TRBD1 aligns across 7 bases. J gave up 5 bases and V 5 bases, and 12 bases lay outside the gene matches. Germline loops: CDR1 DFQATT, CDR2 SNEGSKA (reference sequence). The CDR3 loop spans 14 amino acids. DNA of the CDR3: TGCAGTGCTGGCCGCGACAGGGAAAGTAACGAGCAGTACTTC. Translating gives CSAGRDRESNEQYF.

This clonotype appeared a few times. The genes are TRBV11-3 and TRBJ2-5; possible D gene TRBD2, 5 bases. V shed 5 bases and J shed 7 bases, with 14 bases lying between them. Germline loops: CDR1 SGHNT, CDR2 YENEEA. The CDR3 consists of 13 residues. This chain's CDR3 is CASSPPGWGTQYF. The CDR3 region has the DNA TGTGCCAGCAGCCCTCCGGGGTGGGGGACCCAGTACTTC.

The chain couples TRBV10-3 to TRBJ1-1; D not certain. The V end lost 8 bases, the J end lost 1 base, and 17 bases lay between the germline ends. Germline CDR1 and CDR2: ENHRY and SYGVKD. The length of the CDR3 is 15 residues. The DNA of the CDR3 is TGTGCCATCCTTAAGTCAGCCGAGGGGAACACTGAAGCTTTCTTT. Its translation is CAILKSAEGNTEAFF.

This chain connects TRBV6-1 to TRBJ2-1, with 16 bases that match TRBD2. Trimming removed 6 bases from V and 15 bases from J; junction bases left unmatched: 8. There are 14 residues in the CDR3. The V gene's germline CDR1 is MNHNS and CDR2 SASEGT. The CDR3 nucleotides are TGTGCCAGCAGCGGGACTAGCGGGGGGGCCTCGGGGTTCTTC. Translating gives CASSGTSGGASGFF.

This clonotype was picked up a small number of times. The chain has TRBV4-1 and TRBJ1-2; no reliable D call. Trimming left V 3 bases short and J 0 bases short, with 14 bases between. Germline values: CDR1 MGHRA, CDR2 YSYEKL. The CDR3 sequence is 16 residues long. CDR3 sequence reads: CASSQDPGGTNYGYTF. The DNA for the CDR3 is TGCGCCAGCAGCCAGGACCCTGGCGGGACTAACTATGGCTACACCTTC.

There are a few counts of this clonotype. The CDR3 is CASTRRGQGSNTGELFF. Written as DNA, the CDR3 is TGTGCCAGTACCAGACGGGGACAGGGGTCGAACACCGGGGAGCTGTTTTTT. The V call is TRBV19, the J call TRBJ2-2; 10 bases align to TRBD1. Unmatched junction bases numbered 8, after V lost 7 bases and J lost 0 bases. Germline CDR1 LNHDA, CDR2 SQIVND (reference sequence). CDR3 length: 17 residues.

V and J are TRBV7-6 and TRBJ2-5; D is unresolved. The CDR3 runs to 12 residues. Germline V gene lookup returns CDR1 SGHVS and CDR2 FNYEAQ. Deletions cut 5 bases from V and 2 bases from J, with 6 bases between. The DNA for the CDR3 is TGTGCCAGCAGCAGAGAACAAGAGACCCAGTACTTC. It yields the protein CASSREQETQYF.

The chain has TRBV27 and TRBJ1-1; possibly TRBD1 for D (5 bases). CDR1 is MNHEY, CDR2 SMNVEV, per germline (reference sequence). This CDR3 spans 17 amino acids. The V end lost 2 bases, the J end lost 0 bases, and 16 bases lay between the germline ends. The CDR3 loop is CASSLRPGVAMNTEAFF. The CDR3 DNA is TGTGCCAGCAGTTTACGCCCGGGGGTAGCGATGAACACTGAAGCTTTCTTT.

This clonotype is medium-sized in the sample. V usage is TRBV7-2 and J usage is TRBJ2-7, with 8 bases that match TRBD2. CDR1 is SGHTA, CDR2 FQGNSA, per germline. This CDR3 region has 15 residues. With V trimmed by 1 base and J by 4 bases, 6 bases remained unmatched. CDR3 sequence (DNA): TGTGCCAGCAGCTTAGGCGGGGGGTTAAGGTACGAGCAGTACTTC. Translated: CASSLGGGLRYEQYF.

The chain has TRBV5-4 and TRBJ2-3, with 13 nucleotides matching TRBD2. Losses at the gene ends were 4 bases for V and 5 bases for J; bases not matched to a gene: 7. CDR3 length equals 16 residues. Germline V CDR1 and CDR2: SGHNT, YYREEE (reference sequence). The CDR3 spells CASSAGLAGAGDTQYF. The CDR3 nucleotides read TGTGCCAGCAGCGCCGGACTAGCGGGGGCCGGAGATACGCAGTATTTT. Filled out from reference TRBV5-4 and TRBJ2-3, the complete variable domain reads ETGVTQSPTHLIKTRGQQVTLRCSSQSGHNTVSWYQQALGQGPQFIFQYYREEENGRGNFPPRFSGLQFPNYSSELNVNALELDDSALYLCASSAGLAGAGDTQYFGPGTRLTVL.

J is TRBJ2-7 and V is TRBV6-7; 8 positions agree with TRBD2. TRBV6-7 is an ORF, with its function uncertain. The CDR3 covers 16 residues. V shed 7 bases and J 0 bases; nucleotides not matched to a gene: 11. CDR3 bases: TGTGCCAGCATAAACTCTCAACTAGCGGACTCCTACGAGCAGTACTTC. Translating it yields CASINSQLADSYEQYF.